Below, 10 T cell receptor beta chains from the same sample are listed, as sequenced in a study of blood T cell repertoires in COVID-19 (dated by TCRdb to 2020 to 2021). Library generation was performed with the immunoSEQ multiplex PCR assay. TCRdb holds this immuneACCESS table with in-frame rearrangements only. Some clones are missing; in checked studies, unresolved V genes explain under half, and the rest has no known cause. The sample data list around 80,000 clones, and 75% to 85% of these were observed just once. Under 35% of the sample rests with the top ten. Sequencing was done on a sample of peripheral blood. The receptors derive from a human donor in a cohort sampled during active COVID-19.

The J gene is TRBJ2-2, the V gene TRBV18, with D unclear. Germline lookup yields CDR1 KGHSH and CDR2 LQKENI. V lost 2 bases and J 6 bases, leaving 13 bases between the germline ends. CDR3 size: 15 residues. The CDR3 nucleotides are TGTGCCAGCTCACCAAAACAAAACCGGGCCGGGGAGCTGTTTTTT. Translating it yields CASSPKQNRAGELFF.

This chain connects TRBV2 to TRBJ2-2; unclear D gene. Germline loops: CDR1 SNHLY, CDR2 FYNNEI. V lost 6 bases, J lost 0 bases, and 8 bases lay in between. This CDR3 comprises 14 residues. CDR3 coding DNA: TGTGCCAGCAGACAGAGCACGAACACCGGGGAGCTGTTTTTT. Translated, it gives CASRQSTNTGELFF.

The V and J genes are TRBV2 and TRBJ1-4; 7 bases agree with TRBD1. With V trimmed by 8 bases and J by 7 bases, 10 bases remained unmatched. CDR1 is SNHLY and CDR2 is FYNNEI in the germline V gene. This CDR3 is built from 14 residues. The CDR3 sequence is CASARQGGGEKLFF. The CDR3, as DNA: TGTGCCAGCGCTCGACAGGGAGGTGGTGAAAAACTGTTTTTT.

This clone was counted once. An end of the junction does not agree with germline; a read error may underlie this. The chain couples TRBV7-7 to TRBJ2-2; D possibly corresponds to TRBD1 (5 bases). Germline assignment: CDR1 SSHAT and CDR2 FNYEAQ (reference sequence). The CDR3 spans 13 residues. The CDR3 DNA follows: TGTGCTAGCAGCGCCAGGGCGACCGGGGAGCTGTTTTTT. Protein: CASSARATGELFF.

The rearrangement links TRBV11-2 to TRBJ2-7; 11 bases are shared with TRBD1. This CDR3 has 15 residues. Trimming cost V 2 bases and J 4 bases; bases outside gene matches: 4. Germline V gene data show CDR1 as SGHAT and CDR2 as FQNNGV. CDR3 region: CASSLMGQGVYEQYF. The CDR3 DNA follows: TGTGCCAGCAGCTTAATGGGACAGGGGGTGTACGAGCAGTACTTC. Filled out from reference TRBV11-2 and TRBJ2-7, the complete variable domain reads EAGVAQSPRYKIIEKRQSVAFWCNPISGHATLYWYQQILGQGPKLLIQFQNNGVVDDSQLPKDRFSAERLKGVDSTLKIQPAKLEDSAVYLCASSLMGQGVYEQYFGPGTRLTVT.

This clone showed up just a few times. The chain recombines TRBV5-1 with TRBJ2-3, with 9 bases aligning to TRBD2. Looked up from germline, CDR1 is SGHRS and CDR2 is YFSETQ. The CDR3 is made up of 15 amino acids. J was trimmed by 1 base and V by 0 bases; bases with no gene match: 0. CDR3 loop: CASSLVAGGTDTQYF. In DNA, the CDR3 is TGCGCCAGCAGCTTGGTAGCGGGGGGCACAGATACGCAGTATTTT.

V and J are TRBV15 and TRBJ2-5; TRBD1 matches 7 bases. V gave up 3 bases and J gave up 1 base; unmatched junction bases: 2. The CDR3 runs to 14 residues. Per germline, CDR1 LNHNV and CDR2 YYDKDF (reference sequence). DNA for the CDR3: TGTGCCACCAGCAGGGGACAGACCCAAGAGACCCAGTACTTC. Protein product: CATSRGQTQETQYF.

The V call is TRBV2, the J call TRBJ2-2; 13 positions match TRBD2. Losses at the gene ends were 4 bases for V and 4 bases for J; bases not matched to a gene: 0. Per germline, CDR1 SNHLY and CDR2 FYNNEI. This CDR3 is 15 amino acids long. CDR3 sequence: CASSGTSGSTGELFF. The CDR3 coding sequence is TGTGCCAGCAGTGGGACTAGCGGGAGCACCGGGGAGCTGTTTTTT.

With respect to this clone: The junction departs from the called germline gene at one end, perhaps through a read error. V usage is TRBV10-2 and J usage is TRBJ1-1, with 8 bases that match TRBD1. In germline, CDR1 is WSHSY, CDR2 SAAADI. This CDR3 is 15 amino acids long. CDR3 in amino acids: CASSSPDRVKTEAFF. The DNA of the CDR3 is TGCGCCAGCAGTTCCCCGGACAGGGTGAAAACTGAAGCTTTCTTT.

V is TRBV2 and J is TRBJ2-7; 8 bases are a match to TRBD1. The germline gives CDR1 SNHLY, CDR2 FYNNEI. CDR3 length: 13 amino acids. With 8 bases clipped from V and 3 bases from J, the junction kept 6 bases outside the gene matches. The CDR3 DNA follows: TGTGCCAGCGGACAGGGCCTAGTCTACGAGCAGTACTTC. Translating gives CASGQGLVYEQYF.